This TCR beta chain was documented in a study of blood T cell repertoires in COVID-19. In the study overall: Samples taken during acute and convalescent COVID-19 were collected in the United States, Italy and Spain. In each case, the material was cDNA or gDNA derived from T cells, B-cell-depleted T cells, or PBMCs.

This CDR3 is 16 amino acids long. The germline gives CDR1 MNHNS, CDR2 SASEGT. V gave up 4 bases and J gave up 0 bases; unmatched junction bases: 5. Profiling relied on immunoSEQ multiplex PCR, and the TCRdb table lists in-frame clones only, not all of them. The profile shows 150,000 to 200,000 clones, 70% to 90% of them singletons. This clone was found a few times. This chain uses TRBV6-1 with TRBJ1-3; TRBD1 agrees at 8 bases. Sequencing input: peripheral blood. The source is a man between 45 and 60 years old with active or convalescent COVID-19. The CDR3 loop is CASSVNRGISGNTIYF. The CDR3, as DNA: TGTGCCAGCAGTGTGAACAGGGGGATCTCTGGAAACACCATATATTTT.